This TCR beta chain was retrieved from a study of blood T cell repertoires in COVID-19. Across the whole study: T cells, B-cell-depleted T cells, or PBMCs supplied cDNA or gDNA.

Assay used: immunoSEQ multiplex PCR; TCRdb lists only in-frame clones, some missing. The sample lists around 54,000 clones; roughly 81% were seen once. Trimming took 3 bases from V and 1 from J, leaving 12 bases between them. This CDR3 contains 15 residues. Germline CDR1 reads LNHNV; CDR2 reads YYDKDF (reference sequence). This clone has more than one count but fewer than ten. The V and J genes are TRBV15 and TRBJ1-1; D is ambiguous. Sequenced sample: peripheral blood. The source of this sequence is a woman aged 55-69 years with acute or convalescent COVID-19. The CDR3 DNA is TGTGCCACCAGCAGCGCGACTCCCTGGAACACTGAAGCTTTCTTT. Translation gives CATSSATPWNTEAFF.